The present T cell receptor (beta chain) was sequenced within a study of shared clonotypes between healthy human individuals. The repertoire was sequenced with immunoSEQ multiplex PCR; TCRdb's copy has only in-frame clones and lacks some. The profile shows 950,000 to 1,100,000 clones, approximately 68% of them singletons. Germline CDR1 is SQVTM and CDR2 is ANQGSEA. V was clipped by 5 bases and J by 5 bases; unmatched bases: 12. This CDR3 is built from 15 residues. Sequenced material: memory CD4+ T cells sorted from blood. Described subset: CD45RA-negative fraction. The V call is TRBV29-1, the J call TRBJ1-2; TRBD1 aligns across 9 bases. The TCR originated in a man between 18 and 29 years old in good health. The CDR3 DNA is TGCAGCGTTCCCAGCAGGGACAGGGTAGGATATGGCTACACCTTC. Translation: CSVPSRDRVGYGYTF.